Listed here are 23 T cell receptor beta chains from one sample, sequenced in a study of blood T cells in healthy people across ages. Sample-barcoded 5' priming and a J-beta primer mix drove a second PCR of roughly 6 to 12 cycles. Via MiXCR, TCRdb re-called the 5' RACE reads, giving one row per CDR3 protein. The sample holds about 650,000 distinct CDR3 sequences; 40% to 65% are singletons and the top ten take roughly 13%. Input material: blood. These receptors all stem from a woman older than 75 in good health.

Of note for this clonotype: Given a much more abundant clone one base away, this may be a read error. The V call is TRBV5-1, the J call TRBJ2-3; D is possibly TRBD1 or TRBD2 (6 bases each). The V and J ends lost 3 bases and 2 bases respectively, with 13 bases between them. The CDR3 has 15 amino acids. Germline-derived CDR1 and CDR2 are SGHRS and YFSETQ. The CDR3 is CASSWGAGDTDTQYF. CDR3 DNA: TGCGCCAGCAGCTGGGGGGCAGGGGACACAGATACGCAGTATTTT.

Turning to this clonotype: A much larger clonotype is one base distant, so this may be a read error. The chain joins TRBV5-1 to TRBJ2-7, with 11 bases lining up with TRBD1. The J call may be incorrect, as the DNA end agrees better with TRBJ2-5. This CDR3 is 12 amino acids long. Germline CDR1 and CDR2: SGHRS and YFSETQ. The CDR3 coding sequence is TGCGCCACATCGGGACAGGGGGGGACCCAGTACTTC. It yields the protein CATSGQGGTQYF.

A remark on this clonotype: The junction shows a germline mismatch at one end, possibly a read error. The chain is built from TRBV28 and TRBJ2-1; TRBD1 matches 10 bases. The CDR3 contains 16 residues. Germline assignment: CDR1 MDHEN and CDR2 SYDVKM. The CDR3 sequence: CTSSLPPGTGDYEQFF. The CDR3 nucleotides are TGTACCAGCAGTTTACCCCCCGGGACAGGGGACTACGAGCAGTTCTTC.

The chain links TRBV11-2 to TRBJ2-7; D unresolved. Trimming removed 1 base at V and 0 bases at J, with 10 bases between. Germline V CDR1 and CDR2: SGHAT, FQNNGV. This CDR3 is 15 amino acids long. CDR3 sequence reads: CASSLGWSSSYEQYF. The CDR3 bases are TGTGCCAGCAGCTTAGGGTGGAGCAGCTCCTACGAGCAGTACTTC.

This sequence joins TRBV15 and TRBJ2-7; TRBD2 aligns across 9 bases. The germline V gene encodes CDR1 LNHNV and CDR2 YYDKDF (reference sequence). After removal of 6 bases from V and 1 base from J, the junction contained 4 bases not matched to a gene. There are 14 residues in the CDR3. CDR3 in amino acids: CATSDSGSSYEQYF. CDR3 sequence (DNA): TGTGCCACCAGTGATAGCGGGAGTTCCTACGAGCAGTACTTC.

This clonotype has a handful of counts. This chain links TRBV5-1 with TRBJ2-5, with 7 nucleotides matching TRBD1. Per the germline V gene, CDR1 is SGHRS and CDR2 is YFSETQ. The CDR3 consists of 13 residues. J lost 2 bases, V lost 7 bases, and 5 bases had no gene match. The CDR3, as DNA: TGCGCCAGCGCCGGGACAGCTCAAGAGACCCAGTACTTC. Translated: CASAGTAQETQYF.

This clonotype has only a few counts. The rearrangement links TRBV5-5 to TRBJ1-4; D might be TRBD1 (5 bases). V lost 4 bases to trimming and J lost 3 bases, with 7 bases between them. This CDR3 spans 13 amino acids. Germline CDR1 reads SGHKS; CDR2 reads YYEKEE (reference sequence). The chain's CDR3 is CASSTGPNEKLFF. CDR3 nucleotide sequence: TGTGCCAGCAGCACGGGACCTAATGAAAAACTGTTTTTT.

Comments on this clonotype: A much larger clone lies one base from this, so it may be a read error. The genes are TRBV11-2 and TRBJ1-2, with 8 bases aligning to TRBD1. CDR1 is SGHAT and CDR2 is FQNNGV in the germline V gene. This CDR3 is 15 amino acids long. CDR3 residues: CAGSLDLGQGYGYTF. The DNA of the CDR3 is TGTGCCGGCAGCTTAGATCTAGGACAGGGCTATGGCTACACCTTC.

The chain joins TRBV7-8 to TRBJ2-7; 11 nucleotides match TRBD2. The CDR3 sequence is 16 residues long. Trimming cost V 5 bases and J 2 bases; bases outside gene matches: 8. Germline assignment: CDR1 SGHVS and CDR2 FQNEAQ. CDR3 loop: CASSDLAGGRTYEQYF. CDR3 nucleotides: TGTGCCAGCAGCGATCTAGCGGGGGGACGCACCTACGAGCAGTACTTC. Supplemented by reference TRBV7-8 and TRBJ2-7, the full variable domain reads GAGVSQSPRYKVAKRGQDVALRCDPISGHVSLFWYQQALGQGPEFLTYFQNEAQLDKSGLPSDRFFAERPEGSVSTLKIQRTQQEDSAVYLCASSDLAGGRTYEQYFGPGTRLTVT.

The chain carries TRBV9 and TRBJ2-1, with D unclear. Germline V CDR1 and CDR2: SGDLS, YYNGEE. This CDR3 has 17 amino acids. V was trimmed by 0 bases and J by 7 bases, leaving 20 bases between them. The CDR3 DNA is TGTGCCAGCAGCGTAGTAGGGCCGCCTCAAAACCCGAATGAGCAGTTCTTC. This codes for CASSVVGPPQNPNEQFF.

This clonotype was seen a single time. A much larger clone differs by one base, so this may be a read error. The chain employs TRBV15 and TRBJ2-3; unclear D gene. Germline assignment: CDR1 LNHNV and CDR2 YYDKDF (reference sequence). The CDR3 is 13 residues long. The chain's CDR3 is CATSRPNTDTRYF. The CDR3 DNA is TGTGCCACCAGCAGACCAAACACAGATACGCGGTATTTT. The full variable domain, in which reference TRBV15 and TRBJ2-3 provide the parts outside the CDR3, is DAMVIQNPRYQVTQFGKPVTLSCSQTLNHNVMYWYQQKSSQAPKLLFHYYDKDFNNEADTPDNFQSRRPNTSFCFLDIRSPGLGDTAMYLCATSRPNTDTRYFGPGTRLTVL.

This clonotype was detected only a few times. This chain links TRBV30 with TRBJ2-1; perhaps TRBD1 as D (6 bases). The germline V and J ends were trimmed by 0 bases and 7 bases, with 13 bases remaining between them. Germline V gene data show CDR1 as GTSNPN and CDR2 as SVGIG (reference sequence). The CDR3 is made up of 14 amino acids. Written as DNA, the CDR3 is TGTGCCTGGAGTGTACAGGGATCCCCGAATGAGCAGTTCTTC. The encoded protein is CAWSVQGSPNEQFF.

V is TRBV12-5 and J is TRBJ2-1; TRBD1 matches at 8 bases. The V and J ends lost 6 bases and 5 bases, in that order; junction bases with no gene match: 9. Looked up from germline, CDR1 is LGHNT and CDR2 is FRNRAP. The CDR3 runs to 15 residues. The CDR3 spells CASGPGQAWDNEQFF. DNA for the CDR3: TGTGCTAGTGGCCCGGGACAGGCGTGGGACAATGAGCAGTTCTTC.

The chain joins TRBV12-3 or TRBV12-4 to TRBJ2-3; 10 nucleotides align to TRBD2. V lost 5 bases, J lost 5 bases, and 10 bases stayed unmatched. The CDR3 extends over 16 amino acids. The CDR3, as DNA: TGTGCCAGCAGTGCCCGGGCTAGCGGGAGTTTAGATACGCAGTATTTT. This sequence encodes CASSARASGSLDTQYF.

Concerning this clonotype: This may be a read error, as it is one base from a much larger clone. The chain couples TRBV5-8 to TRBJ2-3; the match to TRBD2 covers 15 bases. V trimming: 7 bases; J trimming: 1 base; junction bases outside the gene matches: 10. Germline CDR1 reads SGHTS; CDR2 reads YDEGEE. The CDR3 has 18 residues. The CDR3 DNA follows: TGTGCCAGCGGCAGTGGACTAGCGGGGGGGTCCCGCACAGATACGCAGTATTTT. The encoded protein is CASGSGLAGGSRTDTQYF.

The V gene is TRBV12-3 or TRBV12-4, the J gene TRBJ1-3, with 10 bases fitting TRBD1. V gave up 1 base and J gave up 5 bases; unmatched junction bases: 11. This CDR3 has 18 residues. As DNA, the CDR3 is TGTGCCAGCAGTTTAGGCGGCCCGGGACAGGGGATTAGAAACACCATATATTTT. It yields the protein CASSLGGPGQGIRNTIYF.

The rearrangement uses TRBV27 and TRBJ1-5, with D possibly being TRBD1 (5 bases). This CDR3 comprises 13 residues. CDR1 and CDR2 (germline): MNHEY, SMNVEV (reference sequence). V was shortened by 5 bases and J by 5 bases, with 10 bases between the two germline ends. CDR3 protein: CASSIQAHQPQHF. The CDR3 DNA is TGTGCCAGCAGTATACAGGCGCATCAGCCCCAGCATTTT.

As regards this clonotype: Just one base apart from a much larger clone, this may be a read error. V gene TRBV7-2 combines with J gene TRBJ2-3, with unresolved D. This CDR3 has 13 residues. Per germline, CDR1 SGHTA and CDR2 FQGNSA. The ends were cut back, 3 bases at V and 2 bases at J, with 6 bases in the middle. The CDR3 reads CASSFTYTDTQYF. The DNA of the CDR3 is TGTGCCAGCAGCTTTACCTACACAGATACGCAGTATTTT.

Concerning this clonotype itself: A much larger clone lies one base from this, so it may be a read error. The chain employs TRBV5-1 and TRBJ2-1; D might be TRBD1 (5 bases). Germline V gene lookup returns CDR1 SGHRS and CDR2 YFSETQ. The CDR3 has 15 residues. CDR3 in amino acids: CASGLVGPSYNEQFF. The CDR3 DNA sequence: TGCGCCAGCGGCTTGGTGGGGCCCTCCTACAATGAGCAGTTCTTC.

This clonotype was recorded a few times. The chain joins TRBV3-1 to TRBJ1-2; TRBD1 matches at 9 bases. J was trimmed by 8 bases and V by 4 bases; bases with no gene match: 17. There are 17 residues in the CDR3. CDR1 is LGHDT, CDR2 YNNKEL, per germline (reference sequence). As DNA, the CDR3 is TGTGCCAGCAGCCGCAGGACGCCGGGACAGGGAATGGTGGGCTACACCTTC. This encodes CASSRRTPGQGMVGYTF.

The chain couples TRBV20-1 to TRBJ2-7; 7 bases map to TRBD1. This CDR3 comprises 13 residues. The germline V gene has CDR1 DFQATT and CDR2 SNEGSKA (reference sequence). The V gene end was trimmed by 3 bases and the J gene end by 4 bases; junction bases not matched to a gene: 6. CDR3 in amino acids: CSASGDREYEQYF. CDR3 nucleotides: TGCAGTGCTAGTGGTGACAGGGAATACGAGCAGTACTTC.

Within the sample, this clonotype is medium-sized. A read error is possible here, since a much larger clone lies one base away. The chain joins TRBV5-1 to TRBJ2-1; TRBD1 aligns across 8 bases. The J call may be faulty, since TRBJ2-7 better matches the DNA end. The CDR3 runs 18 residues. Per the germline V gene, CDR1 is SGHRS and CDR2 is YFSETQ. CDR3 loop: CASSQDRVRASSYNEQYF. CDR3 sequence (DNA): TGCGCCAGCAGCCAGGACAGGGTACGTGCGAGCTCCTACAATGAGCAGTACTTC.

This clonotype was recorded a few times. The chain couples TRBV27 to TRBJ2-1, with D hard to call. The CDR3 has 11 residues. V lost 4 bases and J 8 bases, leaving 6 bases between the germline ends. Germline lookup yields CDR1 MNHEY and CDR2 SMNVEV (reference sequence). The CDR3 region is CASSSFYEQFF. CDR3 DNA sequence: TGTGCCAGCAGTTCCTTCTATGAGCAGTTCTTC.